Described below is a single TCR beta chain sequence and its context. The data stem from a study of shared clonotypes between healthy human individuals. Overall study context: The study enrolled a couple of women and a few men aged 18 to 49. Each donor's CD8 memory used one plate, CD8 naive two, each CD4 subset three.

Measured with immunoSEQ multiplex PCR; TCRdb has only the in-frame clones, and not every one. In the table there are 2 million to 3 million clones, over 85% of which are singletons. This TCR was sampled from a man younger than 35 in good health. Some clones in this sample may be carry-over from other donors' samples. Material for sequencing was naive CD4+ T cells from PBMCs. Documented subset: CD45RA+ positively selected.

CDR3 sequence: CASSPNENGYTF. The CDR3 coding sequence is TGTGCCAGCTCACCAAATGAGAACGGCTACACCTTC. This rearrangement joins TRBV18 to TRBJ1-2; D not certain. Germline assignment: CDR1 KGHSH and CDR2 LQKENI. Trimming shortened V by 2 bases and J by 8 bases, and 9 bases separated the two germline ends. This CDR3 is 12 amino acids long. The variable domain in full, completed from reference TRBV18 and TRBJ1-2, reads NAGVMQNPRHLVRRRGQEARLRCSPMKGHSHVYWYRQLPEEGLKFMVYLQKENIIDESGMPKERFSAEFPKEGPSILRIQQVVRGDSAAYFCASSPNENGYTFGSGTRLTVV.